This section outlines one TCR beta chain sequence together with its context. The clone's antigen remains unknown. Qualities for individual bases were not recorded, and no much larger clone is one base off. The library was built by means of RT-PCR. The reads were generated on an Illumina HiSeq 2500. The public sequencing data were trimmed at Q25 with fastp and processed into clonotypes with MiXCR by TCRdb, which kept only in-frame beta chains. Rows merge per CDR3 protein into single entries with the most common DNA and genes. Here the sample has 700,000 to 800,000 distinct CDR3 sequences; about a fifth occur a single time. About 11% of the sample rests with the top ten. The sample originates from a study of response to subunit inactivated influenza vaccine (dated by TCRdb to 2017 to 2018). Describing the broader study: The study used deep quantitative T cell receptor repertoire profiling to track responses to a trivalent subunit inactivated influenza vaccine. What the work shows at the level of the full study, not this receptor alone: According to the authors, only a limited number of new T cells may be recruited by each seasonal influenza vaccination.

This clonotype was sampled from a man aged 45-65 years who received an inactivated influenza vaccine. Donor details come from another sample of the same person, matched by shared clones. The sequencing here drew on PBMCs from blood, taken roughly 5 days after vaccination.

The CDR3 sequence is CASHSKGAGGYTDTQYF. The nucleotides read TGTGCCAGCCATTCAAAAGGGGCGGGGGGGTACACAGATACGCAGTATTTT. Recombination linked TRBV12-3 or TRBV12-4 to TRBJ2-3, and 9 junctional nucleotides match TRBD2. V is pruned by 8 bases and J by 2 bases, leaving 14 bases of the junction without a gene match. Including the terminal cysteine and phenylalanine, the CDR3 comprises 17 residues. Kept here is only the CDR3 DNA, which spans 51 bases and is read in frame from base 1.